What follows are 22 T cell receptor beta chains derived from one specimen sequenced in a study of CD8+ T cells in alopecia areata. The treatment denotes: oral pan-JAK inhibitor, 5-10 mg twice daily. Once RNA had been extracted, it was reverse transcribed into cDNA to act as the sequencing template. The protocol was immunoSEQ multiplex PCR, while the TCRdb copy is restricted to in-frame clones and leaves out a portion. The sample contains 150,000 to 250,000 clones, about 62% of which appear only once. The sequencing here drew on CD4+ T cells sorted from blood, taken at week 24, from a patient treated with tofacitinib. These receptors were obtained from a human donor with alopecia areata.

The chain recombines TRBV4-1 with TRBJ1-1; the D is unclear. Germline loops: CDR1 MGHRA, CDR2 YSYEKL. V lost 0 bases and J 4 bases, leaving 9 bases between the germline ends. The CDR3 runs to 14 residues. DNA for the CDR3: TGCGCCAGCAGCCAAGATTCCGCAGGCACTGAAGCTTTCTTT. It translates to CASSQDSAGTEAFF.

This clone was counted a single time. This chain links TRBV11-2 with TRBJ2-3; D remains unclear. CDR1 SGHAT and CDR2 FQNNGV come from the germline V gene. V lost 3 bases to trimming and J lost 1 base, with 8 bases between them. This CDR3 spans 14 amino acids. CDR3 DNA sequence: TGTGCCAGCAGCTTTAGTCCAGGCACAGATACGCAGTATTTT. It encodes CASSFSPGTDTQYF.

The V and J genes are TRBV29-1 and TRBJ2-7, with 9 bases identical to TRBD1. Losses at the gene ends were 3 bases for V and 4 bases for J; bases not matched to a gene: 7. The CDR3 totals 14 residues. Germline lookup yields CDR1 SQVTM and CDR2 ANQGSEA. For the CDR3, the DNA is TGCAGCGTTGATGACGGACAGGGGCGATACGAGCAGTACTTC. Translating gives CSVDDGQGRYEQYF.

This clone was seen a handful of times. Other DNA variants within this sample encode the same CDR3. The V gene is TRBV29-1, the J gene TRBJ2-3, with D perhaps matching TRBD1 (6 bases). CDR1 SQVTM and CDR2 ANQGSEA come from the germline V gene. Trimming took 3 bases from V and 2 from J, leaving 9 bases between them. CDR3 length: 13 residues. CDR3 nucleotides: TGCAGCGTTGAGGCAGGGGCCACAGATACGCAGTATTTT. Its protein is CSVEAGATDTQYF.

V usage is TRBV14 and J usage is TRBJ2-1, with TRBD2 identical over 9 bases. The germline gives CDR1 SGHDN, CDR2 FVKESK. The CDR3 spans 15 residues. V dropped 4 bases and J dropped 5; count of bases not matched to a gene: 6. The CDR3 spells CASSPTSGRHNEQFF. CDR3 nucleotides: TGTGCCAGCAGCCCGACTAGCGGACGCCACAATGAGCAGTTCTTC. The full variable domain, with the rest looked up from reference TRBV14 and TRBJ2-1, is EAGVTQFPSHSVIEKGQTVTLRCDPISGHDNLYWYRRVMGKEIKFLLHFVKESKQDESGMPNNRFLAERTGGTYSTLKVQPAELEDSGVYFCASSPTSGRHNEQFFGPGTRLTVL.

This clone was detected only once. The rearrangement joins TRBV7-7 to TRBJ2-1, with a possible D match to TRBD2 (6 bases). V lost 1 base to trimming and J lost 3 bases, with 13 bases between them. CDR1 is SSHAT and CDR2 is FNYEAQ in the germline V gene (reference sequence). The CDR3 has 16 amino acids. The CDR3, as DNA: TGTGCCAGCAGCTTAGTTGTAGCGGCGGACTACAATGAGCAGTTCTTC. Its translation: CASSLVVAADYNEQFF.

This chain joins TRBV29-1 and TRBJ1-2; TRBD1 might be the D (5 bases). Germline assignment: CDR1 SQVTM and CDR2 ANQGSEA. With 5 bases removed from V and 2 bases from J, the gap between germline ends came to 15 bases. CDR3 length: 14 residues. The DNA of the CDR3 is TGCAGCGTTAGGACGGAGGAGGGGAACTATGGCTACACCTTC. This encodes CSVRTEEGNYGYTF. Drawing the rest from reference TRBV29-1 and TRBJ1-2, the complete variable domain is SAVISQKPSRDICQRGTSLTIQCQVDSQVTMMFWYRQQPGQSLTLIATANQGSEATYESGFVIDKFPISRPNLTFSTLTVSNMSPEDSSIYLCSVRTEEGNYGYTFGSGTRLTVV.

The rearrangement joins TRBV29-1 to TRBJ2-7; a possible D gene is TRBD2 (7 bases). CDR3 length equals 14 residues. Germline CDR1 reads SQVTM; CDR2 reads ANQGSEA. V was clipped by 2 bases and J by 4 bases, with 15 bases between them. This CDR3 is CSVEPSGGGYEQYF. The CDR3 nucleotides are TGCAGCGTTGAACCTAGCGGAGGGGGATACGAGCAGTACTTC.

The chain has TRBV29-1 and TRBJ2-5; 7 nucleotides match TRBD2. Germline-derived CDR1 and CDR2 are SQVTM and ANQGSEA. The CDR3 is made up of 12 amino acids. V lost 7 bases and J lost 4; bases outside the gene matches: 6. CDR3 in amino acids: CSAGGLTETQYF. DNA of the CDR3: TGCAGCGCGGGGGGACTTACAGAGACCCAGTACTTC.

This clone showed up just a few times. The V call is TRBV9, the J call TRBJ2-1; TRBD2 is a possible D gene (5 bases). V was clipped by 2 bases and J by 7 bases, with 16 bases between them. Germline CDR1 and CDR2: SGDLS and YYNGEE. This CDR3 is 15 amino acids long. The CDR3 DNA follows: TGTGCCAGCAGCGTGTCGAGGACTTGGAGTAATGAGCAGTTCTTC. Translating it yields CASSVSRTWSNEQFF. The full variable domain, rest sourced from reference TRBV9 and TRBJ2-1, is DSGVTQTPKHLITATGQRVTLRCSPRSGDLSVYWYQQSLDQGLQFLIQYYNGEERAKGNILERFSAQQFPDLHSELNLSSLELGDSALYFCASSVSRTWSNEQFFGPGTRLTVL.

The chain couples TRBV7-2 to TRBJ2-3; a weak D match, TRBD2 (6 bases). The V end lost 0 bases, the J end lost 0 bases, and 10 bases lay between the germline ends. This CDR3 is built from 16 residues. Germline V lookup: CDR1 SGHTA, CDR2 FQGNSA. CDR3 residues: CASSLAGGRSTDTQYF. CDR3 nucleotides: TGTGCCAGCAGCTTAGCGGGAGGCCGGAGCACAGATACGCAGTATTTT.

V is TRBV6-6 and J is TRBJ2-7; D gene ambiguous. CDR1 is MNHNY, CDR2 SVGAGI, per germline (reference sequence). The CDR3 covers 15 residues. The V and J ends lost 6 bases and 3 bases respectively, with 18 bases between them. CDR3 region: CASSSRVRNGYEQYF. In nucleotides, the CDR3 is TGTGCCAGCAGCAGTAGGGTCAGGAACGGCTACGAGCAGTACTTC.

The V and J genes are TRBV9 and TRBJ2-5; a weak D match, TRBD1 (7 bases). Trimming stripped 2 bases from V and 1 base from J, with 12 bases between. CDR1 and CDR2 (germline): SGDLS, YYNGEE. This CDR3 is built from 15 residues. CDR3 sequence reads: CASSVRGAPQETQYF. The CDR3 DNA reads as TGTGCCAGCAGCGTCAGGGGGGCTCCCCAAGAGACCCAGTACTTC.

CDR3: CASSPTGRDTQYF. The CDR3 bases are TGTGCCAGCAGCCCGACGGGCAGAGATACGCAGTATTTT. The chain carries TRBV7-3 and TRBJ2-3; D is unclear. V was trimmed by 5 bases and J by 5 bases, leaving 11 bases between them. The CDR3 is 13 amino acids. The germline CDR1 and CDR2 sequences are SGHTA and FQGTGA.

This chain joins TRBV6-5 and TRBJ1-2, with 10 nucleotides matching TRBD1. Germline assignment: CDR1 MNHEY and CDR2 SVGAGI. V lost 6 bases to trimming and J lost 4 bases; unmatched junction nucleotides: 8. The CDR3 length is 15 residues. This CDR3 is CASSYQGQGTYGYTF. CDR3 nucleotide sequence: TGTGCCAGCAGCTACCAGGGACAGGGGACCTATGGCTACACCTTC.

CDR3 protein: CSVLQSSGNTIYF. For the CDR3, the DNA is TGCAGCGTTTTACAGAGCTCTGGAAACACCATATATTTT. This chain uses TRBV29-1 with TRBJ1-3, with D hard to call. Germline V gene sequence: CDR1 SQVTM, CDR2 ANQGSEA. This CDR3 has 13 residues. V was trimmed by 5 bases and J by 0 bases, leaving 8 bases between them.

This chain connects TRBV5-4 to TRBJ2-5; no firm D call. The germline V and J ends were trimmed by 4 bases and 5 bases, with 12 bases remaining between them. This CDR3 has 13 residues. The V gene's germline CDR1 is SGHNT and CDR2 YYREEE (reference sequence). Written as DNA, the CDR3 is TGTGCCAGCAGCGCGGCCCGTGGGGAGACCCAGTACTTC. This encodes CASSAARGETQYF.

CDR3 DNA: TGCAGCGTGGGAGATGACCGAGAAACAGGCTACACCTTC. It codes for CSVGDDRETGYTF. The chain employs TRBV29-1 and TRBJ1-2; no definite D call. The CDR3 has 13 amino acids. Trimming cost V 6 bases and J 8 bases, with 19 bases left between them. The V gene's germline CDR1 is SQVTM and CDR2 ANQGSEA.

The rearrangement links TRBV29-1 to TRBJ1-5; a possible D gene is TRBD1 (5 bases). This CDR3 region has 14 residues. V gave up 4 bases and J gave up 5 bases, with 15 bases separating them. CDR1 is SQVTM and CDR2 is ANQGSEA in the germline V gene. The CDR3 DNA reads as TGCAGCGTTGCCCAGGGAGGTAGGGATCAGCCCCAGCATTTT. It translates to CSVAQGGRDQPQHF.

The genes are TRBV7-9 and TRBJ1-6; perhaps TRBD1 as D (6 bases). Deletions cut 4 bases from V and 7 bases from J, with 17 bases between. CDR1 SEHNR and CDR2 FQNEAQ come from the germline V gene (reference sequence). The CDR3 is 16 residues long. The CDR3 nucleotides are TGTGCCAGCAGCTCAACACAGGGAGTGGGGAATTCACCCCTCCACTTT. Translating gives CASSSTQGVGNSPLHF.

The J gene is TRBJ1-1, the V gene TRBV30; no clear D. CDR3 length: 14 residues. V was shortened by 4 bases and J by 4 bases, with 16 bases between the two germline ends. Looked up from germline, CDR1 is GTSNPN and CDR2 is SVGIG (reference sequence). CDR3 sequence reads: CAWTVEGRSTEAFF. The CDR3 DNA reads TGTGCCTGGACTGTTGAAGGAAGGAGCACTGAAGCTTTCTTT.

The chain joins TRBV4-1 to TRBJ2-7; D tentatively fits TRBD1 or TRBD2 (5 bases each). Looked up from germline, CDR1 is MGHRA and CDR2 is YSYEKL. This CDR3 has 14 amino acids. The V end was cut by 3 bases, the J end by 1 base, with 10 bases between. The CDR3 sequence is CASSHRGGSYEQYF. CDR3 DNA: TGCGCCAGCAGCCATCGGGGCGGGTCCTACGAGCAGTACTTC.